This T cell receptor beta chain was sequenced in a study of blood T cells in healthy people across ages. Study details: When template switching was applied, about one barcoded beta molecule was captured per two T cells.

This clonotype has more than one count but fewer than ten. This CDR3 is 17 amino acids long. The V gene lost 0 bases and the J gene lost 1 base, with 15 bases spanning the gap. Germline CDR1 is SGDLS and CDR2 is YYNGEE. Then a second PCR, running about 6 to 12 cycles, was carried out with a sample-barcoded 5' primer and a J-beta primer mix. MiXCR, applied by TCRdb to the 5' RACE reads, yields one record per CDR3 protein. The repertoire includes about 580,000 distinct CDR3 sequences, more than 45% of them detected once, and roughly 25% sits in the top ten. Individuals who donated were healthy Caucasians from Russia aged about 6 to 95. Every sample gave at least 5 micrograms of total RNA when it was extracted.

The clonotype was recovered from an elderly man in good health. The chain recombines TRBV9 with TRBJ2-3; D is unresolved. The specimen sequenced was blood. This CDR3 is CASSVGGLRGGTDTQYF. The CDR3 DNA is TGTGCCAGCAGCGTAGGGGGTCTGCGAGGCGGCACAGATACGCAGTATTTT.